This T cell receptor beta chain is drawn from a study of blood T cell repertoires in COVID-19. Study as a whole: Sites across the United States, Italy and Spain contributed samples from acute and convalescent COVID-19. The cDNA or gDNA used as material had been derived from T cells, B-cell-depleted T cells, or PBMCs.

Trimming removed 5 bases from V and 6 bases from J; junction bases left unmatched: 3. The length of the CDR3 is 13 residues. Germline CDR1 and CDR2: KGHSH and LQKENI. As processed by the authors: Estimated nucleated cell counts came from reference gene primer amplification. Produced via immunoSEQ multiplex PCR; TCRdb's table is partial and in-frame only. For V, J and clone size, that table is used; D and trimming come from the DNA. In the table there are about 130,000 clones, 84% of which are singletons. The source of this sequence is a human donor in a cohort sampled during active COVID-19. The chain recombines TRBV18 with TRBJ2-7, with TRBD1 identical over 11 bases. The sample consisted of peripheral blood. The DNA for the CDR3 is TGTGCCAGCTCAGGACAGGGGGCCGTCGAGCAGTACTTC. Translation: CASSGQGAVEQYF.